The rows below give T cell receptor beta chains drawn from one sample of a study of cytomegalovirus exposure and HLA in healthy donors. TCRdb keeps only in-frame clones here, not all; method: immunoSEQ multiplex PCR. The sample carries approximately 140,000 clones, 70% to 80% recorded once. The sequenced material came from PBMCs. The receptors stem from a human donor in good health. Each CDR3 is given with its conserved first and last residue. The D gene is left open where the match is weak. The listing skips clone size in some rows; elsewhere it reads once, few, many or a size class.

D gene	J gene	clone size	V gene	CDR3 DNA	CDR3 protein
.	TRBJ1-4	.	TRBV30	TGTGCCTGGAGTGTACTAGAGGAACTGTTTTTT	CAWSVLEELFF
.	TRBJ2-1	.	TRBV6-5	TGTGCCAGCAAAACAGATTACAATGAGCAGTTCTTC	CASKTDYNEQFF
TRBD1	TRBJ2-7	.	TRBV11-1	TGTGCCAGCAGCCCAATCGGGACAGGGCTTTACGAGCAGTACTTC	CASSPIGTGLYEQYF
TRBD1	TRBJ1-5	.	TRBV28	TGTGCCAGTTTCACAGGGGGAGGGAGCAATCAGCCCCAGCATTTT	CASFTGGGSNQPQHF
TRBD1	TRBJ1-2	.	TRBV19	TGTGCCAGTAGTATAGTAGGGGGACAGTACTATGGCTACACCTTC	CASSIVGGQYYGYTF
.	TRBJ1-1	.	TRBV7-9	TGTGCCAGCAGCTTAGATCGTGGCAGGGGCGAAAGCCGGGCCACTGAAGCTTTCTTT	CASSLDRGRGESRATEAFF
TRBD1	TRBJ2-3	.	TRBV9	TGTGCCAGCAGCTCAGACAGGGCAAATCTCACAGATACGCAGTATTTT	CASSSDRANLTDTQYF
.	TRBJ1-1	.	TRBV7-9	TGTGCCAGCAGCTCCTCCGGGACAAAAAACACTGAAGCTTTCTTT	CASSSSGTKNTEAFF
TRBD2	TRBJ2-5	.	TRBV5-1	TGCGCCAGCAGCGGGGCGGGGGGCCAAGAGACCCAGTACTTC	CASSGAGGQETQYF
.	TRBJ2-1	.	TRBV5-1	TGCGCCAGCAGCTTCTTTGGGGGGGCGTCGGTCACTGAGCAGTTCTTC	CASSFFGGASVTEQFF
TRBD1	TRBJ2-1	.	TRBV19	TGTGCCAGTAGCGTCCGGGGACAGGGATTAAGCTCCTACAATGAGCAGTTCTTC	CASSVRGQGLSSYNEQFF
TRBD2	TRBJ2-2	.	TRBV4-3	TGCGCCAGCAGCCAAGATACGCGGGGGGGCCGTTTCGGGGAGCTGTTTTTT	CASSQDTRGGRFGELFF
TRBD2	TRBJ2-5	once	TRBV14	TGTGCCAGCAGCCTGTGGACTAGCGGGGACCAAGGGACCCAGTACTTC	CASSLWTSGDQGTQYF
TRBD2	TRBJ2-2	.	TRBV27	TGTGCCAGCAGTTTACCCCCTAGGGCGACTAGCTCTCGGGAGCTGTTTTTT	CASSLPPRATSSRELFF
.	TRBJ2-2	.	TRBV12-5	TGTGCTAGTGGTTTGGTAACTACCGGGGAGCTGTTTTTT	CASGLVTTGELFF
TRBD2	TRBJ2-7	few	TRBV7-2	TGTGCCAGCAGCTTGTTTGGACTAGCCTCCTACGAGCAGTACTTC	CASSLFGLASYEQYF
TRBD1	TRBJ2-1	.	TRBV5-6	TGTGCCAGCAGCTCCGACAGGGCCAATGAGCAGTTCTTC	CASSSDRANEQFF
.	TRBJ1-2	.	TRBV9	TGTGCCAGCAGCCCCCAGGTCGGGGATGGCTACACCTTC	CASSPQVGDGYTF
TRBD2	TRBJ2-5	.	TRBV29-1	TGCAGCGTTGTCCGGGGCGGGAGGGCCTTGGGGACCCAGTACTTC	CSVVRGGRALGTQYF